This T cell receptor (beta chain) was retrieved from a study of cytomegalovirus exposure and HLA in healthy donors. Study-level information: Within an early data release were about 85 million unique TCRs drawn from HLA-typed donors.

The donors gave bone marrow, and they were healthy. The PCR was carried out with 60 Vbeta primers and 13 Jbeta primers. Produced via immunoSEQ multiplex PCR; TCRdb's table is partial and in-frame only. The sample holds about 150,000 clones, approximately 74% seen once. The CDR3 runs to 15 residues. Trimming shortened V by 5 bases and J by 4 bases, and 15 bases separated the two germline ends. Germline-derived CDR1 and CDR2 are KGHSH and LQKENI. The TCR comes from a man aged 30-40 years in good health and CMV-seronegative. Sequenced material: PBMCs. This rearrangement joins TRBV18 to TRBJ2-1, with TRBD1 as a possible D gene (7 bases). The CDR3 here is CASSSDREVYNEQFF. The CDR3 nucleotides are TGTGCCAGCTCATCTGACAGGGAGGTGTACAATGAGCAGTTCTTC.